These 6 T cell receptor beta chains were sequenced from one sample in a study of blood T cell repertoires in COVID-19. Clones were sequenced by immunoSEQ multiplex PCR, and TCRdb holds only the in-frame ones, with some missing. In the table there are approximately 190,000 clones, less than 90% of which are singletons. Sequencing was performed on PBMCs or T cells enriched from blood (not recorded which). The receptors here all came from a woman aged 30 to 39 who had been exposed to COVID-19.

The chain carries TRBV12-5 and TRBJ2-5, with a tentative D call TRBD2 (6 bases). CDR1 LGHNT and CDR2 FRNRAP come from the germline V gene. Trimming shortened V by 0 bases and J by 1 base, and 12 bases separated the two germline ends. CDR3 size: 16 residues. In nucleotides, the CDR3 is TGTGCTAGTGGTTTGGTAGGAGGGGCGGTCCAAGAGACCCAGTACTTC. It encodes CASGLVGGAVQETQYF.

This sequence joins TRBV7-6 and TRBJ2-1; D possibly corresponds to TRBD2 (6 bases). Trimming cost V 7 bases and J 4 bases, with 17 bases left between them. The CDR3 sequence is 15 residues long. Germline lookup yields CDR1 SGHVS and CDR2 FNYEAQ. For the CDR3, the DNA is TGTGCCAGCACCGAAATCAGCGGGTTTTACAATGAGCAGTTCTTC. Protein sequence: CASTEISGFYNEQFF.

This clone was observed a handful of times. The chain carries TRBV9 and TRBJ1-5; the D is unclear. The V gene's germline CDR1 is SGDLS and CDR2 YYNGEE. The germline V and J ends were trimmed by 2 bases and 2 bases, with 8 bases remaining between them. This CDR3 comprises 14 residues. The CDR3 sequence is CASSVDGGNQPQHF. The CDR3 nucleotides read TGTGCCAGCAGCGTCGACGGGGGCAATCAGCCCCAGCATTTT.

The rearrangement uses TRBV11-1 and TRBJ2-7; D uncertain. From germline, CDR1 is SGHAT and CDR2 FQDESV (reference sequence). V lost 2 bases, J lost 0 bases, and 8 bases lay in between. The CDR3 loop spans 14 amino acids. The CDR3 sequence: CASSLTSLSYEQYF. In nucleotides, the CDR3 is TGTGCCAGCAGCTTAACTTCTCTCTCCTACGAGCAGTACTTC.

J is TRBJ1-1 and V is TRBV11-2; D may be TRBD1 (6 bases). Germline lookup yields CDR1 SGHAT and CDR2 FQNNGV. Trimming removed 0 bases at V and 3 bases at J, with 14 bases between. The CDR3 has 16 residues. DNA for the CDR3: TGTGCCAGCAGCTTAGAATTCGGACAGATGGACACTGAAGCTTTCTTT. It translates to CASSLEFGQMDTEAFF.

The chain is built from TRBV19 and TRBJ2-1, with D hard to call. Germline V gene lookup returns CDR1 LNHDA and CDR2 SQIVND (reference sequence). The CDR3 contains 12 residues. The ends were cut back, 1 base at V and 6 bases at J, with 4 bases in the middle. CDR3 amino acids: CASSIGSNEQFF. In DNA, the CDR3 is TGTGCCAGTAGTATAGGTAGCAATGAGCAGTTCTTC.